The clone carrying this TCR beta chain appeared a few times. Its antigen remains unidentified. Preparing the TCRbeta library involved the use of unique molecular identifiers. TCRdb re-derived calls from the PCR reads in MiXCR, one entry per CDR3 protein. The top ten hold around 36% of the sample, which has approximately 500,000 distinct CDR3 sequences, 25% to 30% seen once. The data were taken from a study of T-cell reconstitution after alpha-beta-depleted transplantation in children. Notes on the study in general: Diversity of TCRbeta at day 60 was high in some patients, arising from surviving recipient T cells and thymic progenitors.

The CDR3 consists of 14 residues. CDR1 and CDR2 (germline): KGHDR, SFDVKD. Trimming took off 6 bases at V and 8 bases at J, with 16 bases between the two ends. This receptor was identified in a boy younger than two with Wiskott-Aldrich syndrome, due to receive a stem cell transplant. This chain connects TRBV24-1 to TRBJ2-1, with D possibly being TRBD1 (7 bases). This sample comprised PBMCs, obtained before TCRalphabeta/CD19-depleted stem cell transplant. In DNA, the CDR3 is TGTGCCACCAGTAATGGTCTCAGGGGGGATGAGCAGTTCTTC. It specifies CATSNGLRGDEQFF.